This paragraph covers one T cell receptor (beta chain) sequence. Its antigen is still unknown. This CDR3 contains 17 residues. The V gene's germline CDR1 is SGHNT and CDR2 YENEEA. Trimming cost V 5 bases and J 7 bases; bases outside gene matches: 9. This entry comes from a study of cytomegalovirus exposure and HLA in healthy donors. Study conclusions and caveats: A later analysis by the authors found several of the most significant clusters apparently linked to common viral pathogens.

Amplification used 60 Vbeta primers and 13 Jbeta primers. Some clones are missing from TCRdb's copy, which holds only in-frame ones; the method was immunoSEQ multiplex PCR. In the table there are more than 130,000 clones, roughly three quarters of which are singletons. The sequencing sample was made of PBMCs. The source is a woman between 50 and 59 years old in good health and CMV-seronegative. V and J are TRBV11-3 and TRBJ2-2; 14 nucleotides match TRBD2. The CDR3 DNA sequence: TGTGCCAGCAGCAACCGACTAGCGGGGGGGATGCTCGGGGAGCTGTTTTTT. Translated, it gives CASSNRLAGGMLGELFF.